A single sample gave rise to the 23 T cell receptor beta chains below, sequenced in a study of T cells in tuberculosis. The protocol was immunoSEQ multiplex PCR, while the TCRdb copy is restricted to in-frame clones and leaves out a portion. In the table there are tens of thousands of clones, 80% to 95% of which are singletons. The time point denotes: new active TB diagnosis, blood taken before or within 7 days of starting treatment. The source was PBMCs, collected at tuberculosis diagnosis. The receptors were gathered from an adult with tuberculosis.

J is TRBJ2-7 and V is TRBV5-4; D is perhaps TRBD2 (5 bases). The CDR3 runs to 11 residues. V was trimmed by 2 bases and J by 6 bases, leaving 6 bases between them. From germline, CDR1 is SGHNT and CDR2 YYREEE (reference sequence). CDR3 amino acids: CASSFEGEQYF. CDR3 nucleotide sequence: TGTGCCAGCAGCTTCGAGGGCGAGCAGTACTTC.

This chain links TRBV18 with TRBJ1-5; D possibly corresponds to TRBD1 (6 bases). Looked up from germline, CDR1 is KGHSH and CDR2 is LQKENI. The CDR3 loop spans 14 amino acids. V was pared by 5 bases and J by 2 bases, with 10 bases between. CDR3 in DNA: TGTGCCAGCTCATTAGCAGGGGGCAATCAGCCCCAGCATTTT. This sequence encodes CASSLAGGNQPQHF.

The J gene is TRBJ1-4, the V gene TRBV5-1; 7 positions agree with TRBD1. The trim removed 4 bases at V and 0 bases at J, leaving 9 bases unmatched. The CDR3 is made up of 17 amino acids. Germline assignment: CDR1 SGHRS and CDR2 YFSETQ. This CDR3 reads CASSIQGSGATNEKLFF. The CDR3 DNA follows: TGCGCCAGCAGCATACAGGGGAGTGGAGCAACTAATGAAAAACTGTTTTTT.

The V gene is TRBV2, the J gene TRBJ2-1; 13 positions agree with TRBD2. The CDR3 contains 18 residues. J gave up 0 bases and V 7 bases, and 9 bases lay outside the gene matches. Germline values: CDR1 SNHLY, CDR2 FYNNEI. The CDR3 region has the DNA TGTGCCAGCACCGGACTAGCGGGGGCCGCTAGCTCCTACAATGAGCAGTTCTTC. It is translated as CASTGLAGAASSYNEQFF.

V and J are TRBV29-1 and TRBJ1-1, with no clear D. Germline values: CDR1 SQVTM, CDR2 ANQGSEA. CDR3 length equals 12 residues. V dropped 3 bases and J dropped 1 base, with 6 bases sitting between them. CDR3 in amino acids: CSVDRGNTEAFF. For the CDR3, the DNA is TGCAGCGTTGATCGGGGGAACACTGAAGCTTTCTTT.

The J gene is TRBJ2-7, the V gene TRBV7-3; 7 bases match TRBD1. V shed 5 bases, J shed 2 bases, and the junction held 3 bases outside the gene matches. The CDR3 is 13 residues long. From germline, CDR1 is SGHTA and CDR2 FQGTGA. CDR3 sequence: CASSQGTAYEQYF. For the CDR3, the DNA is TGTGCCAGCAGCCAAGGGACAGCCTACGAGCAGTACTTC.

The CDR3 DNA reads as TGTGCCAGCAGCGTGGGAGACCGAGCCTATGGCTACACCTTC. Translating gives CASSVGDRAYGYTF. The chain links TRBV9 to TRBJ1-2; D is undetermined. Germline CDR1 and CDR2: SGDLS and YYNGEE. Trimming cost V 2 bases and J 4 bases, with 12 bases left between them. The CDR3 runs 14 residues.

This clone was counted a few times. The chain is built from TRBV10-1 and TRBJ1-5; D is possibly TRBD1 (5 bases). This CDR3 spans 15 amino acids. The V gene lost 0 bases and the J gene lost 4 bases, with 10 bases spanning the gap. Germline V gene sequence: CDR1 WNHNN, CDR2 SYGVQD (reference sequence). The CDR3 loop reads CASSESGKGNQPQHF. The CDR3 coding sequence is TGCGCCAGCAGTGAGTCGGGAAAGGGGAATCAGCCCCAGCATTTT.

The gene calls are TRBV6-5 and TRBJ1-4, with D maybe TRBD1 (6 bases). V was cut by 1 base and J by 2 bases, with 11 bases left in between. Germline CDR1 and CDR2: MNHEY and SVGAGI. This CDR3 has 16 residues. CDR3 in amino acids: CASSYLGAQTNEKLFF. The CDR3 DNA follows: TGTGCCAGCAGTTACTTGGGGGCTCAGACTAATGAAAAACTGTTTTTT.

CDR3 loop: CASSQGLVSRGEQFF. The CDR3 bases are TGTGCCAGCAGCCAGGGTCTTGTTTCCCGGGGGGAGCAGTTCTTC. The chain has TRBV4-2 and TRBJ2-1; D may be TRBD2 (6 bases). The germline V gene encodes CDR1 LGHNA and CDR2 YNFKEQ. The CDR3 spans 15 residues. Deletions cut 3 bases from V and 10 bases from J, with 19 bases between.

The rearrangement uses TRBV10-3 and TRBJ1-6; 8 bases match TRBD1. The length of the CDR3 is 14 residues. V shed 6 bases, J shed 10 bases, and the junction held 8 bases outside the gene matches. Germline CDR1 reads ENHRY; CDR2 reads SYGVKD. The CDR3: CAISSGQVVSPLHF. The CDR3 DNA reads as TGTGCCATCAGCTCGGGACAGGTAGTATCACCCCTCCACTTT.

This clone was counted once. The J gene is TRBJ1-1, the V gene TRBV2, with TRBD1 identical over 8 bases. V shed 4 bases, J shed 2 bases, and the junction held 3 bases outside the gene matches. Germline CDR1 and CDR2: SNHLY and FYNNEI. The CDR3 is made up of 14 amino acids. The CDR3 region has the DNA TGTGCCAGCAGTGTCAGGGGGCGAAACACTGAAGCTTTCTTT. This codes for CASSVRGRNTEAFF.

V and J are TRBV19 and TRBJ1-1; D may be TRBD1 (5 bases). The V end lost 5 bases, the J end lost 4 bases, and 11 bases lay between the germline ends. This CDR3 region has 13 residues. Germline V gene lookup returns CDR1 LNHDA and CDR2 SQIVND (reference sequence). The CDR3 spells CASSFDSRTEAFF. The CDR3 nucleotides read TGTGCCAGTAGTTTCGACAGTCGCACTGAAGCTTTCTTT.

V gene TRBV15 combines with J gene TRBJ2-5, with 7 bases lining up with TRBD2. The CDR3 spans 16 residues. Trimming cost V 1 base and J 4 bases; bases outside gene matches: 9. The V gene's germline CDR1 is LNHNV and CDR2 YYDKDF (reference sequence). The CDR3 here is CATSRGGRVGGETQYF. Here the CDR3 DNA reads TGTGCCACCAGCAGAGGAGGGAGGGTGGGGGGAGAGACCCAGTACTTC.

This rearrangement joins TRBV28 to TRBJ1-4, with D possibly TRBD1 on 6 matching bases. V was trimmed by 3 bases and J by 5 bases, leaving 16 bases between them. The CDR3 consists of 16 residues. The germline gives CDR1 MDHEN, CDR2 SYDVKM. In DNA, the CDR3 is TGTGCCAGCAGTTTGGACAGAAAAGTGTTCAATGAAAAACTGTTTTTT. Its translation: CASSLDRKVFNEKLFF.

The V gene is TRBV4-3, the J gene TRBJ1-5; TRBD1 aligns across 9 bases. This CDR3 is built from 16 residues. CDR1 and CDR2 from the germline V gene are LGHNA and YSLEER. Trimming cost V 1 base and J 7 bases; bases outside gene matches: 8. CDR3 DNA: TGCGCCAGCAGCCAAGTGGGACAGGGTAGGAGGCAGCCCCAGCATTTT. Its protein is CASSQVGQGRRQPQHF.

The rearrangement joins TRBV6-5 to TRBJ1-2; D gene unclear. V shed 0 bases and J shed 4 bases, with 12 bases lying between them. The CDR3 loop spans 15 amino acids. Germline values: CDR1 MNHEY, CDR2 SVGAGI. The chain's CDR3 is CASSYSPGGCYGYTF. The CDR3 DNA is TGTGCCAGCAGTTACTCGCCGGGCGGGTGCTATGGCTACACCTTC.

The chain has TRBV5-1 and TRBJ2-2; TRBD2 might be the D (5 bases). The V end lost 5 bases, the J end lost 4 bases, and 21 bases lay between the germline ends. The CDR3 is 17 residues long. Germline values: CDR1 SGHRS, CDR2 YFSETQ. The CDR3 protein is CASSSRLAGIGTGELFF. The CDR3 region has the DNA TGCGCCAGCAGTTCTAGGCTAGCAGGTATTGGCACCGGGGAGCTGTTTTTT.

This clone was counted only a few times. The chain has TRBV2 and TRBJ1-6; D gene ambiguous. Germline loops: CDR1 SNHLY, CDR2 FYNNEI. The CDR3 contains 18 residues. V lost 3 bases and J lost 0, with 15 bases in between. The CDR3 sequence: CASSDPHGNSSYNSPLHF. The CDR3 nucleotides are TGTGCCAGCAGTGATCCCCACGGTAACAGCTCCTATAATTCACCCCTCCACTTT.

The chain is built from TRBV21-1 and TRBJ1-6; TRBD1 is the table's D call, not checked against the DNA. TRBV21-1 corresponds to a pseudogene. The CDR3 covers 17 residues. The CDR3 nucleotides are TGTGCCAGCAGCAAAGTTCCAGGGGATCCCTATAATTCACCCCTCCACTTT. Translated, it gives CASSKVPGDPYNSPLHF.

V is TRBV30 and J is TRBJ1-2; 10 bases fit TRBD1. The trim removed 3 bases at V and 5 bases at J, leaving 6 bases unmatched. The CDR3 has 14 residues. Germline CDR1 reads GTSNPN; CDR2 reads SVGIG (reference sequence). As DNA, the CDR3 is TGTGCCTGGAGGGGGGACAGGGGAAGGTATGGCTACACCTTC. It encodes CAWRGDRGRYGYTF.

The gene calls are TRBV28 and TRBJ1-2; no firm D call. Germline assignment: CDR1 MDHEN and CDR2 SYDVKM. CDR3 length equals 13 residues. The ends were cut back, 1 base at V and 9 bases at J, with 12 bases in the middle. CDR3 protein: CASSLLREMRYTF. The DNA of the CDR3 is TGTGCCAGCAGTTTATTGCGGGAGATGCGCTACACCTTC.

This clone was seen once. J is TRBJ2-5 and V is TRBV28; possibly TRBD2 for D (5 bases). In germline, CDR1 is MDHEN, CDR2 SYDVKM. Trimming pared 2 bases from V and 3 bases from J, leaving 7 bases between. CDR3 length: 13 residues. CDR3 bases: TGTGCCAGCAGTTTAACCGGGGAAGAGACCCAGTACTTC. Translated: CASSLTGEETQYF. The full variable domain, completed using reference TRBV28 and TRBJ2-5, is DVKVTQSSRYLVKRTGEKVFLECVQDMDHENMFWYRQDPGLGLRLIYFSYDVKMKEKGDIPEGYSVSREKKERFSLILESASTNQTSMYLCASSLTGEETQYFGPGTRLLVL.